Listed below are T cell receptor beta chains from one sample, sequenced in a study of T-cell memory formation after mild COVID-19. MiXCR was run by TCRdb on the 5' RACE reads, yielding one entry per CDR3 protein. The data contain about 430,000 distinct CDR3 sequences, 15% to 20% of them seen just once; the ten biggest clones take up 20% to 25%. Material: PBMCs or a T cell subset sorted from them (not recorded which). Receptors originate from a man between 18 and 35 years old who had mild COVID-19 (a few samples of this study predate the infection). Cell type and time point are not known. The CDR3 runs from the conserved cysteine through the conserved F or W.

j_gene: TRBJ2-1; v_gene: TRBV12-3/TRBV12-4; CDR3aa: CASRETSGGQHHEQFF
j_gene: TRBJ2-7; v_gene: TRBV4-3; CDR3aa: CASSPGTGDYEQYF
j_gene: TRBJ2-2; v_gene: TRBV7-2; CDR3aa: CASSYMGWSGELFF
j_gene: TRBJ1-1; v_gene: TRBV6-8; CDR3aa: CASSSGRTEGAEAFF
j_gene: TRBJ2-3; v_gene: TRBV29-1; CDR3aa: CSVEDASGGLDTQYF
j_gene: TRBJ1-5; v_gene: TRBV10-3; CDR3aa: CATQGDGSNQPQHF
j_gene: TRBJ2-4; v_gene: TRBV4-3; CDR3aa: CASSLHGTGNPQYF
j_gene: TRBJ1-1; v_gene: TRBV12-3/TRBV12-4; CDR3aa: CASSRIRTEAFF
j_gene: TRBJ2-1; v_gene: TRBV7-8; CDR3aa: CASSLGGLALSSYNEQFF
j_gene: TRBJ2-5; v_gene: TRBV19; CDR3aa: CASSIRGPRETQYF
j_gene: TRBJ2-5; v_gene: TRBV18; CDR3aa: CASSRLAGTRETQYF
j_gene: TRBJ1-1; v_gene: TRBV5-1; CDR3aa: CASSLRGDRGRAFF
j_gene: TRBJ1-2; v_gene: TRBV7-3; CDR3aa: CASSLERDGPNYGYTF
j_gene: TRBJ2-6; v_gene: TRBV7-3; CDR3aa: CASSLYPSGANVLTF
j_gene: TRBJ1-5; v_gene: TRBV7-2; CDR3aa: CASSRTRGNQPQHF
j_gene: TRBJ2-3; v_gene: TRBV7-6; CDR3aa: CASSSPGVDTQYF
j_gene: TRBJ1-5; v_gene: TRBV7-2; CDR3aa: CASSLTHESNQPQHF
j_gene: TRBJ2-1; v_gene: TRBV29-1; CDR3aa: CSVGKLAGPDNEQFF
j_gene: TRBJ1-2; v_gene: TRBV7-2; CDR3aa: CASSLSWTVNYGYTF
j_gene: TRBJ2-1; v_gene: TRBV7-9; CDR3aa: CASSPYKGGTSGGRYYNEQFF
j_gene: TRBJ2-1; v_gene: TRBV6-5; CDR3aa: CASSRTGRSYNEQFF
j_gene: TRBJ1-5; v_gene: TRBV20-1; CDR3aa: CSARGLAGGGQPQHF
j_gene: TRBJ2-5; v_gene: TRBV6-2/TRBV6-3; CDR3aa: CASSSGLYQETQYF
j_gene: TRBJ2-5; v_gene: TRBV5-8; CDR3aa: CASSGGTGGPQETQYF
j_gene: TRBJ2-5; v_gene: TRBV7-2; CDR3aa: CASSSQRAGETQYF
j_gene: TRBJ1-2; v_gene: TRBV9; CDR3aa: CASSPQQGANYGYTF
j_gene: TRBJ1-5; v_gene: TRBV2; CDR3aa: CASSGGGGRNQPQHF
j_gene: TRBJ2-7; v_gene: TRBV12-3/TRBV12-4; CDR3aa: CASSGRDGTLYEQYF
j_gene: TRBJ1-2; v_gene: TRBV5-1; CDR3aa: CASSLEGGPDGYTF
j_gene: TRBJ1-2; v_gene: TRBV6-5; CDR3aa: CASSYGTGGYTF
j_gene: TRBJ2-1; v_gene: TRBV11-2; CDR3aa: CASSSLTGPYNEQFF
j_gene: TRBJ2-5; v_gene: TRBV7-8; CDR3aa: CASSSGTSVPAQYF
j_gene: TRBJ2-2; v_gene: TRBV28; CDR3aa: CASSIQGIGELFF
j_gene: TRBJ1-1; v_gene: TRBV7-9; CDR3aa: CASTLGDLNTEAFF
j_gene: TRBJ2-3; v_gene: TRBV28; CDR3aa: CASIPRGTPRDTQYF
j_gene: TRBJ1-1; v_gene: TRBV10-3; CDR3aa: CAITGTGSNTEAFF
j_gene: TRBJ1-2; v_gene: TRBV9; CDR3aa: CASSETATAGYTF
j_gene: TRBJ1-2; v_gene: TRBV20-1; CDR3aa: CSADDSYGYTF
j_gene: TRBJ2-1; v_gene: TRBV5-4; CDR3aa: CASSTPTSGEDNEQFF
j_gene: TRBJ1-2; v_gene: TRBV19; CDR3aa: CASSTRTERSYGYTF
j_gene: TRBJ1-2; v_gene: TRBV20-1; CDR3aa: CSARGGTENYGYTF
j_gene: TRBJ2-1; v_gene: TRBV3-1; CDR3aa: CASSRRAGGLNEQFF
j_gene: TRBJ1-5; v_gene: TRBV28; CDR3aa: CASSRQGADAREPQHF
j_gene: TRBJ2-2; v_gene: TRBV7-9; CDR3aa: CAVRSLWNTGELFF
j_gene: TRBJ2-3; v_gene: TRBV15; CDR3aa: CATTARDGTRGDTQYF
j_gene: TRBJ2-2; v_gene: TRBV2; CDR3aa: CAGSPVSFYTTGELFF
j_gene: TRBJ1-1; v_gene: TRBV7-2; CDR3aa: CASSLVRGITTEALF
j_gene: TRBJ2-2; v_gene: TRBV18; CDR3aa: CASSPLPTVSTGELFF
j_gene: TRBJ1-2; v_gene: TRBV5-1; CDR3aa: CASSFKGSGYTF
j_gene: TRBJ1-6; v_gene: TRBV7-9; CDR3aa: CASSTVADNSPLHF
j_gene: TRBJ2-2; v_gene: TRBV28; CDR3aa: CASSWDPGGELFF